A single sample gave rise to the 32 T cell receptor beta chains below, sequenced in a study of breast tumors, draining lymph nodes, adjacent tissues. TCRdb independently ran MiXCR on the multiplex PCR reads; one entry per CDR3 protein. The data contain over 150,000 distinct CDR3 sequences, over 25% of them seen just once; the ten biggest clones take up roughly 4%. Samples came from axillary lymph nodes draining the breast cancer. The sample comprised axillary lymph node tissue. All receptors come from a female donor with breast cancer. Some clones in this sample may be carry-over from other donors' samples.

The chain joins TRBV5-4 to TRBJ2-3; TRBD1 aligns across 8 bases. Germline V gives CDR1 SGHNT, CDR2 YYREEE (reference sequence). This CDR3 spans 15 amino acids. V gave up 0 bases and J gave up 3 bases; unmatched junction bases: 3. CDR3 amino acids: CASSLAGDRTDTQYF. The CDR3 bases are TGTGCCAGCAGCTTGGCTGGGGACAGGACAGATACGCAGTATTTT. Looking up the rest from reference TRBV5-4 and TRBJ2-3 gives the full variable domain: ETGVTQSPTHLIKTRGQQVTLRCSSQSGHNTVSWYQQALGQGPQFIFQYYREEENGRGNFPPRFSGLQFPNYSSELNVNALELDDSALYLCASSLAGDRTDTQYFGPGTRLTVL.

The sample holds many counts of this clonotype. The rearrangement links TRBV9 to TRBJ2-3, with 9 bases that match TRBD2. The germline gives CDR1 SGDLS, CDR2 YYNGEE. J gave up 2 bases and V 4 bases, and 5 bases lay outside the gene matches. There are 15 residues in the CDR3. CDR3 in amino acids: CASSYSGGTTDTQYF. The DNA for the CDR3 is TGTGCCAGCAGCTATAGCGGGGGAACCACAGATACGCAGTATTTT. Together with reference TRBV9 and TRBJ2-3, the CDR3 gives the full variable domain: DSGVTQTPKHLITATGQRVTLRCSPRSGDLSVYWYQQSLDQGLQFLIQYYNGEERAKGNILERFSAQQFPDLHSELNLSSLELGDSALYFCASSYSGGTTDTQYFGPGTRLTVL.

This clonotype was detected a few times. CDR3 nucleotides: TGTGCCAGCAGTTTATCTAGCGTCCGACCTGAGCAGTTCTTC. Its translation: CASSLSSVRPEQFF. The chain employs TRBV28 and TRBJ2-1, with D perhaps matching TRBD2 (6 bases). The CDR3 spans 14 residues. Germline loops: CDR1 MDHEN, CDR2 SYDVKM. V lost 1 base and J 9 bases, leaving 13 bases between the germline ends.

Ten or more counts support this clonotype. The rearrangement links TRBV7-8 to TRBJ1-4, with TRBD1 matching 7 bases. Germline V gives CDR1 SGHVS, CDR2 FQNEAQ. The CDR3 is 15 amino acids. Germline trimming cut 4 bases from V and 3 bases from J; bases unmatched to any gene: 5. This chain's CDR3 is CASSSYQGANEKLFF. The CDR3 nucleotides are TGTGCCAGCAGCTCCTACCAGGGGGCTAATGAAAAACTGTTTTTT.

A remark on this clonotype: One base away lies a much larger clone, so this may be a sequencing read error. This chain uses TRBV30 with TRBJ2-5, with 10 bases fitting TRBD2. V was clipped by 0 bases and J by 5 bases; unmatched bases: 9. The CDR3 loop spans 16 amino acids. CDR1 is GTSNPN, CDR2 SVGIG, per germline (reference sequence). This CDR3 is CAWSVTSGEAFETQYF. The CDR3 DNA is TGTGCCTGGAGTGTAACTAGCGGGGAGGCTTTCGAGACCCAGTACTTC. Filled out from reference TRBV30 and TRBJ2-5, the complete variable domain reads SQTIHQWPATLVQPVGSPLSLECTVEGTSNPNLYWYRQAAGRGLQLLFYSVGIGQISSEVPQNLSASRPQDRQFILSSKKLLLSDSGFYLCAWSVTSGEAFETQYFGPGTRLLVL.

The chain recombines TRBV25-1 with TRBJ1-2; a weak D match, TRBD1 (5 bases). Germline lookup yields CDR1 MGHDK and CDR2 SYGVNS. Deletions cut 4 bases from V and 7 bases from J, with 7 bases between. The CDR3 is made up of 11 amino acids. The CDR3 loop is CASSAGGGYTF. The DNA for the CDR3 is TGTGCCAGCAGTGCTGGGGGTGGCTACACCTTC.

This clonotype was counted many times. V is TRBV2 and J is TRBJ1-2; D not resolved. CDR1 SNHLY and CDR2 FYNNEI come from the germline V gene. This CDR3 is 11 amino acids long. The V end was cut by 6 bases, the J end by 2 bases, with 4 bases between. In DNA form, the CDR3 reads TGTGCCAGCAGGGACAACTATGGCTACACCTTC. Amino acids: CASRDNYGYTF.

Concerning this clonotype: This may come from a read error, since a much larger clone is one base off. V is TRBV18 and J is TRBJ2-7, with D possibly being TRBD2 (5 bases). This CDR3 spans 13 amino acids. Germline loops: CDR1 KGHSH, CDR2 LQKENI. CDR3 sequence: CASSIPGSYEQHF. As DNA, the CDR3 is TGTGCCAGCTCAATCCCGGGATCCTACGAGCAGCACTTC.

The V and J genes are TRBV19 and TRBJ2-3; no clear D gene. The germline V gene encodes CDR1 LNHDA and CDR2 SQIVND (reference sequence). V dropped 3 bases and J dropped 0 bases, with 10 bases sitting between them. The CDR3 is 15 residues long. CDR3 residues: CASSIGRMSTDTQYF. For the CDR3, the DNA is TGTGCCAGTAGTATCGGACGAATGAGCACAGATACGCAGTATTTT.

This chain links TRBV7-2 with TRBJ1-2; 9 nucleotides line up with TRBD1. V lost 2 bases, J lost 3 bases, and 1 base stayed unmatched. Germline-derived CDR1 and CDR2 are SGHTA and FQGNSA. CDR3 length: 14 amino acids. The CDR3 bases are TGTGCCAGCAGCTTAAGGACAGGGGACTATGGCTACACCTTC. This encodes CASSLRTGDYGYTF.

This clonotype was detected ten times or more. The V and J genes are TRBV19 and TRBJ2-1; no clear D. The CDR3 covers 14 residues. V lost 1 base to trimming and J lost 8 bases, with 12 bases between them. CDR1 LNHDA and CDR2 SQIVND come from the germline V gene (reference sequence). This chain's CDR3 is CASSIGWLADEQFF. Written as DNA, the CDR3 is TGTGCCAGTAGTATAGGATGGTTAGCCGATGAGCAGTTCTTC.

This clonotype has ten or more counts. The chain carries TRBV20-1 and TRBJ2-6; the D is unclear. CDR1 is DFQATT, CDR2 SNEGSKA, per germline (reference sequence). This CDR3 spans 12 amino acids. V lost 5 bases and J 2 bases, leaving 4 bases between the germline ends. The chain's CDR3 is CSASTGANVLTF. CDR3 in DNA: TGCAGTGCTTCCACTGGGGCCAACGTCCTGACTTTC.

This clonotype was detected ten times or more. V gene TRBV6-5 combines with J gene TRBJ2-6; D gene ambiguous. V was cut by 6 bases and J by 0 bases, with 6 bases left in between. CDR1 MNHEY and CDR2 SVGAGI come from the germline V gene. The CDR3 has 14 amino acids. CDR3: CASRQTSGANVLTF. CDR3 nucleotide sequence: TGTGCCAGCAGACAGACCTCTGGGGCCAACGTCCTGACTTTC.

This clonotype was seen ten or more times. Germline is not matched at one junction end, which may reflect a read error. The chain is built from TRBV6-2 or TRBV6-3 and TRBJ2-5; the match to TRBD2 covers 10 bases. The CDR3 is 17 amino acids. Germline values: CDR1 MNHEY, CDR2 SVGEGT. The CDR3 DNA follows: TGTGCCAGCAGTCACTCGACCCTAGCGGGAGTCGCAGAGACCCAGTACTTC. It yields the protein CASSHSTLAGVAETQYF.

This clonotype was found many times. The rearrangement joins TRBV12-3 or TRBV12-4 to TRBJ1-5, with 7 bases that match TRBD1. The CDR3 sequence is 12 residues long. The junction had 3 bases not matched to a gene; V was cut back by 4 bases and J by 9 bases. The CDR3 protein is CASSSNRGPQHF. In DNA, the CDR3 is TGTGCCAGCAGTTCGAACAGGGGGCCCCAGCATTTT.

This clonotype was observed many times. V usage is TRBV12-3 or TRBV12-4 and J usage is TRBJ1-3, with 7 positions matching TRBD1. The CDR3 sequence is 14 residues long. V dropped 6 bases and J dropped 8; count of bases not matched to a gene: 10. CDR3 sequence: CASRTNRGGDTIYF. CDR3 DNA sequence: TGTGCCAGCAGAACCAACAGGGGAGGGGACACCATATATTTT.

The sample holds many counts of this clonotype. This could be a read error, since a much larger clone is one nucleotide away. The J gene is TRBJ1-2, the V gene TRBV20-1; 9 nucleotides match TRBD1. The germline CDR1 and CDR2 sequences are DFQATT and SNEGSKA (reference sequence). The CDR3 runs to 15 residues. V lost 0 bases and J lost 8; bases outside the gene matches: 10. The CDR3 loop reads CSARDFGTGSEGYTF. The CDR3 coding sequence is TGCAGTGCTAGAGATTTCGGGACAGGGTCAGAGGGCTACACCTTC.

The CDR3 coding sequence is TGTGCCAGCAGTGCCCAGCTAGATACGCAGTATTTT. This sequence encodes CASSAQLDTQYF. This chain uses TRBV2 with TRBJ2-3, with D hard to call. Trimming left V 4 bases short and J 5 bases short, with 7 bases between. Germline V gene sequence: CDR1 SNHLY, CDR2 FYNNEI. The CDR3 has 12 residues.

This clonotype was detected ten times or more. The CDR3 region has the DNA TGTGCCAGCAGTGTGTTGAACACTGAAGCTTTCTTT. It is translated as CASSVLNTEAFF. The chain recombines TRBV2 with TRBJ1-1; no firm D call. Trimming cost V 4 bases and J 0 bases, with 3 bases left between them. This CDR3 contains 12 residues. Germline V CDR1 and CDR2: SNHLY, FYNNEI. Filled out from reference TRBV2 and TRBJ1-1, the complete variable domain reads EPEVTQTPSHQVTQMGQEVILRCVPISNHLYFYWYRQILGQKVEFLVSFYNNEISEKSEIFDDQFSVERPDGSNFTLKIRSTKLEDSAMYFCASSVLNTEAFFGQGTRLTVV.

On this clonotype itself: A much larger clone lies a single base off, so this may be a read error. The chain employs TRBV11-2 and TRBJ2-5; TRBD1 matches at 8 bases. The length of the CDR3 is 18 residues. CDR1 is SGHAT, CDR2 FQNNGV, per germline. Losses at the gene ends were 2 bases for V and 5 bases for J; bases not matched to a gene: 16. The CDR3 DNA is TGTGCCAGCAGCTTACGGGAGCAGGCACAGGGGGGATGGGAGACCCAGTACTTC. Its protein product is CASSLREQAQGGWETQYF.

This clonotype was seen ten or more times. The rearrangement links TRBV7-9 to TRBJ2-3; possible D gene TRBD2, 6 bases. V was shortened by 3 bases and J by 4 bases, with 14 bases between the two germline ends. CDR3 size: 15 residues. Germline CDR1 is SEHNR and CDR2 is FQNEAQ (reference sequence). The CDR3 protein is CASSLGGVVSDTQYF. The CDR3 bases are TGTGCCAGCAGCTTGGGCGGGGTCGTCTCAGATACGCAGTATTTT. The variable domain in full, completed from reference TRBV7-9 and TRBJ2-3, reads DTGVSQNPRHKITKRGQNVTFRCDPISEHNRLYWYRQTLGQGPEFLTYFQNEAQLEKSRLLSDRFSAERPKGSFSTLEIQRTEQGDSAMYLCASSLGGVVSDTQYFGPGTRLTVL.

This chain links TRBV28 with TRBJ1-5, with no clear D. CDR3 length: 12 residues. Trimming left V 6 bases short and J 4 bases short, with 7 bases between. Germline V gene lookup returns CDR1 MDHEN and CDR2 SYDVKM. The CDR3 is CASSPLNQPQHF. DNA for the CDR3: TGTGCCAGCAGCCCTTTAAATCAGCCCCAGCATTTT.

This clonotype was seen ten or more times. The chain recombines TRBV5-1 with TRBJ2-7; D might be TRBD1 (6 bases). This CDR3 spans 14 amino acids. Looked up from germline, CDR1 is SGHRS and CDR2 is YFSETQ. V was clipped by 2 bases and J by 2 bases, with 11 bases between them. The DNA for the CDR3 is TGCGCCAGCAGCTTCAGACAGGAAACCTACGAGCAGTACTTC. Its translation: CASSFRQETYEQYF. The complete variable domain, with remaining parts taken from reference TRBV5-1 and TRBJ2-7, reads KAGVTQTPRYLIKTRGQQVTLSCSPISGHRSVSWYQQTPGQGLQFLFEYFSETQRNKGNFPGRFSGRQFSNSRSEMNVSTLELGDSALYLCASSFRQETYEQYFGPGTRLTVT.

This clonotype occurred many times. The gene calls are TRBV5-1 and TRBJ2-2, with 11 nucleotides matching TRBD1. Germline V gene data show CDR1 as SGHRS and CDR2 as YFSETQ. J gave up 5 bases and V 0 bases, and 6 bases lay outside the gene matches. The length of the CDR3 is 17 residues. CDR3 sequence reads: CASSLVSGQGDTGELFF. CDR3 DNA: TGCGCCAGCAGCTTGGTATCGGGACAGGGGGATACCGGGGAGCTGTTTTTT.

This clonotype was observed at least ten times. CDR3 DNA: TGCAGTGCTAGAGATGGGACTAGCGGGAGGGCCTGGTACGAGCAGTACTTC. Translation gives CSARDGTSGRAWYEQYF. The chain is built from TRBV20-1 and TRBJ2-7; TRBD2 matches 16 bases. This CDR3 is 17 amino acids long. Trimming took 0 bases from V and 4 from J; bases not matched to a gene: 6. Germline-derived CDR1 and CDR2 are DFQATT and SNEGSKA (reference sequence).

At least ten counts were recorded for this clonotype. The genes are TRBV29-1 and TRBJ2-7, with TRBD1 identical over 10 bases. The CDR3 is made up of 13 amino acids. Trimming took 1 base from V and 6 from J; bases not matched to a gene: 3. Germline lookup yields CDR1 SQVTM and CDR2 ANQGSEA. CDR3 nucleotides: TGCAGCGTTGAAGTTCGGACAGGGGGCGAGCAGTACTTC. Amino acid sequence: CSVEVRTGGEQYF.

The chain carries TRBV11-3 and TRBJ2-3, with 15 bases lining up with TRBD2. The CDR3 spans 16 residues. V lost 5 bases to trimming and J lost 5 bases; unmatched junction nucleotides: 5. CDR1 SGHNT and CDR2 YENEEA come from the germline V gene. The CDR3 loop is CASSLGTSGRQDTQYF. The CDR3 DNA is TGTGCCAGCAGCCTGGGGACTAGCGGGAGGCAAGATACGCAGTATTTT.

This clonotype was seen at least ten times. The CDR3 coding sequence is TGCGCCAGCAGCTTGAGAGACTTAGACAATGAGCAGTTCTTC. Amino acids: CASSLRDLDNEQFF. The V and J genes are TRBV5-1 and TRBJ2-1; D remains unclear. This CDR3 contains 14 residues. V was trimmed by 1 base and J by 5 bases, leaving 10 bases between them. From germline, CDR1 is SGHRS and CDR2 YFSETQ.

This clonotype appeared a few times. CDR3 amino acids: CASSYEELGSRPQHF. CDR3 sequence (DNA): TGTGCCAGCAGTTACGAGGAGCTGGGGTCAAGGCCCCAGCATTTT. The rearrangement links TRBV6-2 or TRBV6-3 to TRBJ1-5; no clear D. V lost 2 bases and J lost 9, with 17 bases in between. This CDR3 comprises 15 residues. In germline, CDR1 is MNHEY, CDR2 SVGEGT.

This clonotype has a count of ten or more. The rearrangement uses TRBV24-1 and TRBJ2-3, with unresolved D. CDR1 is KGHDR, CDR2 SFDVKD, per germline. Trimming took 7 bases from V and 6 from J, leaving 10 bases between them. There are 12 residues in the CDR3. The CDR3 region has the DNA TGTGCCACCAGCGTTTATGGTGATACGCAGTATTTT. Its translation: CATSVYGDTQYF.

The chain combines TRBV29-1 with TRBJ1-4, with TRBD1 matching over 7 bases. V lost 0 bases to trimming and J lost 1 base; unmatched junction nucleotides: 5. There are 16 residues in the CDR3. Germline loops: CDR1 SQVTM, CDR2 ANQGSEA. CDR3 in amino acids: CSVEDMDRRTNEKLFF. The CDR3 DNA follows: TGCAGCGTTGAAGACATGGACAGGCGAACTAATGAAAAACTGTTTTTT.

This clonotype was picked up many times. V gene TRBV20-1 combines with J gene TRBJ2-2; 11 nucleotides agree with TRBD2. J lost 1 base, V lost 6 bases, and 13 bases had no gene match. The CDR3 spans 18 residues. Germline assignment: CDR1 DFQATT and CDR2 SNEGSKA (reference sequence). Here the CDR3 DNA reads TGCAGTGCACCTCCACTCACTAGCGGGGGCCGGAACACCGGGGAGCTGTTTTTT. Protein sequence: CSAPPLTSGGRNTGELFF.